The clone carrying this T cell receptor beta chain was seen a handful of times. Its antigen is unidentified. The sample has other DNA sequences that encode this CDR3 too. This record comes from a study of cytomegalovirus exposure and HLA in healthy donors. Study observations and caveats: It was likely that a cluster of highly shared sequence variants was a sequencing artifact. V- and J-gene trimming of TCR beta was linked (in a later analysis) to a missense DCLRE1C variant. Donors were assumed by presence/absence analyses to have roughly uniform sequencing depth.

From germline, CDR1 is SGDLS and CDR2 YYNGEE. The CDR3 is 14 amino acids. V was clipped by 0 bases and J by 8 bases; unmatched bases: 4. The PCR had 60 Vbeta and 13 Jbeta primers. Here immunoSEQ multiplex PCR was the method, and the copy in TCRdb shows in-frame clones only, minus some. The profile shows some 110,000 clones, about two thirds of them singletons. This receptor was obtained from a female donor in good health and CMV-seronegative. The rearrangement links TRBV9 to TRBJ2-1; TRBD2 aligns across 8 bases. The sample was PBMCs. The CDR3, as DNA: TGTGCCAGCAGCGTAGCGGGAGGGAACGATGAGCAGTTCTTC. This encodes CASSVAGGNDEQFF.